The sequence of this T cell receptor (beta chain) was determined in a study of T-cell memory formation after mild COVID-19. Notes on the study in general: Second-wave clones peaking on day 37 lacked confirmed SARS-CoV-2 specificity.

One entry per CDR3 protein results from TCRdb running MiXCR on the 5' RACE reads. Altogether about 240,000 distinct CDR3 sequences are present, 8% to 10% being singletons, with the ten largest covering 20% to 25%. V lost 6 bases to trimming and J lost 0 bases, with 12 bases between them. This CDR3 comprises 15 residues. Concerning this clonotype: Its antigen is not known.

The chain recombines TRBV12-3 or TRBV12-4 with TRBJ2-1; TRBD1 is a possible D gene (6 bases). The receptor comes from a man between 18 and 29 years old who had mild COVID-19 (a few samples of this study predate the infection). Cell type and time point are not known. Sequencing was carried out using PBMCs or a T cell subset sorted from them (not recorded which). This CDR3 is CASRDTGSSYNEQFF. The CDR3 DNA follows: TGTGCCAGCAGAGATACAGGGAGCTCCTACAATGAGCAGTTCTTC.